A single sample gave rise to the 30 T cell receptor beta chains below, sequenced in a study of human T cells and chemical hapten exposure. The time point is: patch test 2, 6 weeks after DPC sensitization. Described treatment: therapeutic diphenylcyclopropenone sensitization with weekly scalp DPC. MiXCR, applied by TCRdb to the RACE reads, yields one record per CDR3 protein. The table lists about 380,000 distinct CDR3 sequences, about 6% of them singletons. Material: whole blood, obtained in connection with sensitization to the hapten diphenylcyclopropenone (DPC). These receptors all come from a woman aged 18-30 years with alopecia areata. Some clones in this sample may be carry-over from other donors' samples.

This chain connects TRBV20-1 to TRBJ1-5; a possible D gene is TRBD1 (5 bases). The germline V and J ends were trimmed by 3 bases and 1 base, with 13 bases remaining between them. CDR3 length equals 15 residues. Germline V CDR1 and CDR2: DFQATT, SNEGSKA (reference sequence). The CDR3 nucleotides read TGCAGTGCTAGCGTGGGGGGTAGGAGCAATCAGCCCCAGCATTTT. Protein sequence: CSASVGGRSNQPQHF.

This clonotype was seen repeatedly, ten times or more. V usage is TRBV6-2 or TRBV6-3 and J usage is TRBJ1-1; D possibly corresponds to TRBD1 (5 bases). The ends were cut back, 5 bases at V and 8 bases at J, with 12 bases in the middle. The length of the CDR3 is 12 residues. Germline CDR1 is MNHEY and CDR2 is SVGEGT. CDR3 sequence reads: CASSPWAGEAFF. Written as DNA, the CDR3 is TGTGCCAGCAGTCCGTGGGCAGGGGAAGCTTTCTTT.

The rearrangement links TRBV27 to TRBJ1-4; 8 bases align to TRBD1. The CDR3 contains 15 residues. The V gene end was trimmed by 3 bases and the J gene end by 8 bases; junction bases not matched to a gene: 8. Germline values: CDR1 MNHEY, CDR2 SMNVEV (reference sequence). The CDR3: CASSFNRGIGEKLFF. DNA of the CDR3: TGTGCCAGCAGTTTCAACAGGGGGATCGGGGAAAAACTGTTTTTT.

The chain uses TRBV20-1 and TRBJ2-5; 8 bases agree with TRBD1. The CDR3 runs 15 residues. J gave up 4 bases and V 5 bases, and 12 bases lay outside the gene matches. Germline V CDR1 and CDR2: DFQATT, SNEGSKA (reference sequence). CDR3 bases: TGCAGTGCTGTTTCGGACAGGGAGGAAGTAGAGACCCAGTACTTC. Translated, it gives CSAVSDREEVETQYF.

The table lists this clonotype with many counts. The chain joins TRBV5-1 to TRBJ2-2; D gene unclear. Germline V gives CDR1 SGHRS, CDR2 YFSETQ. This CDR3 has 14 residues. V was shortened by 10 bases and J by 4 bases, with 17 bases between the two germline ends. The DNA for the CDR3 is TGCGCCGGGCGGCCGGGCCAGACCACCGGGGAGCTGTTTTTT. Translation gives CAGRPGQTTGELFF.

This clonotype was found many times. The genes are TRBV11-2 and TRBJ1-1; D is possibly TRBD1 (5 bases). CDR1 is SGHAT and CDR2 is FQNNGV in the germline V gene. The CDR3 sequence is 15 residues long. V lost 0 bases to trimming and J lost 6 bases, with 14 bases between them. DNA of the CDR3: TGTGCCAGCAGCTTAGATCTGTCCTGGGGGTCTGAAGCTTTCTTT. It codes for CASSLDLSWGSEAFF.

In this sample, this clonotype turned up many times. The rearrangement links TRBV12-3 or TRBV12-4 to TRBJ1-4, with 9 bases aligning to TRBD1. J gave up 5 bases and V 6 bases, and 7 bases lay outside the gene matches. This CDR3 has 15 residues. The CDR3 here is CASSYSGTGNEKLFF. CDR3 coding DNA: TGTGCCAGCAGCTACTCCGGGACAGGGAATGAAAAACTGTTTTTT.

The chain joins TRBV7-9 to TRBJ2-7; no clear D. This CDR3 has 15 amino acids. Trimming took off 4 bases at V and 3 bases at J, with 16 bases between the two ends. Germline CDR1 and CDR2: SEHNR and FQNEAQ (reference sequence). CDR3 region: CASSSGRTEGYEQYF. The CDR3 nucleotides are TGTGCCAGCAGCTCCGGGCGGACGGAAGGCTACGAGCAGTACTTC.

As regards this clonotype: It is likely a read error, because the conserved phenylalanine at the end of the CDR3 is missing. This rearrangement joins TRBV12-3 or TRBV12-4 to TRBJ1-1; the match to TRBD1 covers 8 bases. This CDR3 region has 14 residues. V lost 6 bases to trimming and J lost 4 bases; unmatched junction nucleotides: 7. CDR3 region: CASRTTGVFTEAFL. The CDR3 DNA is TGTGCCAGCAGGACGACAGGGGTTTTCACTGAAGCTTTCCTT.

This clonotype was seen many times. The V gene is TRBV3-1, the J gene TRBJ1-4; tentatively, D is TRBD1 (5 bases). V dropped 0 bases and J dropped 8 bases, with 16 bases sitting between them. The CDR3 spans 16 residues. CDR1 and CDR2 from the germline V gene are LGHDT and YNNKEL (reference sequence). The CDR3 here is CASSQDPGRGREKLFF. The CDR3, as DNA: TGTGCCAGCAGCCAAGATCCGGGACGGGGCCGGGAAAAACTGTTTTTT. The complete variable domain, with remaining parts taken from reference TRBV3-1 and TRBJ1-4, reads DTAVSQTPKYLVTQMGNDKSIKCEQNLGHDTMYWYKQDSKKFLKIMFSYNNKELIINETVPNRFSPKSPDKAHLNLHINSLELGDSAVYFCASSQDPGRGREKLFFGSGTQLSVL.

The rearrangement joins TRBV20-1 to TRBJ1-1; 7 nucleotides agree with TRBD1. J lost 0 bases, V lost 6 bases, and 10 bases had no gene match. Germline V gene sequence: CDR1 DFQATT, CDR2 SNEGSKA (reference sequence). This CDR3 contains 15 residues. The CDR3 nucleotides are TGCAGTGCGCGGACAGGATTGAGCATGAACACTGAAGCTTTCTTT. Translated: CSARTGLSMNTEAFF.

The chain recombines TRBV6-5 with TRBJ2-7, with a tentative D call TRBD1 (5 bases). Germline CDR1 is MNHEY and CDR2 is SVGAGI. V lost 0 bases, J lost 2 bases, and 5 bases lay in between. This CDR3 has 13 amino acids. The CDR3 here is CASSYSTAYEQYF. CDR3 sequence (DNA): TGTGCCAGCAGTTACTCGACAGCCTACGAGCAGTACTTC.

The chain joins TRBV2 to TRBJ2-2; perhaps D is TRBD1 or TRBD2 (5 bases each). V lost 8 bases and J 6 bases, leaving 13 bases between the germline ends. The CDR3 length is 13 residues. In germline, CDR1 is SNHLY, CDR2 FYNNEI. The CDR3 DNA follows: TGTGCCAGCGGGCCGAGGGGAGCCGGGGAGCTGTTTTTT. As protein: CASGPRGAGELFF.

The rearrangement uses TRBV6-1 and TRBJ2-1; TRBD2 aligns across 10 bases. After removal of 3 bases from V and 5 bases from J, the junction contained 4 bases not matched to a gene. This CDR3 is 15 amino acids long. CDR1 is MNHNS and CDR2 is SASEGT in the germline V gene. The CDR3 loop reads CASSEQRGGHNEQFF. The CDR3 bases are TGTGCCAGCAGTGAGCAGCGGGGGGGCCACAATGAGCAGTTCTTC.

This clonotype was seen more than once but under ten times. The chain is built from TRBV18 and TRBJ2-3, with TRBD2 matching over 10 bases. This CDR3 is 13 amino acids long. Germline assignment: CDR1 KGHSH and CDR2 LQKENI. V trimming: 3 bases; J trimming: 6 bases; junction bases outside the gene matches: 0. The CDR3 loop reads CASSPTSGDTQYF. The CDR3 DNA follows: TGTGCCAGCTCACCGACTAGCGGGGATACGCAGTATTTT.

With respect to this clonotype: Being one base from a much bigger clone, this may be a read error. Since no conserved phenylalanine or tryptophan closes the CDR3, a read error is the likely cause. The chain couples TRBV27 to TRBJ1-1; D is unclear. This CDR3 is built from 15 residues. V lost 7 bases and J 5 bases, leaving 20 bases between the germline ends. The germline CDR1 and CDR2 sequences are MNHEY and SMNVEV (reference sequence). The CDR3 here is CASMAPWPKGTEAFI. CDR3 DNA sequence: TGTGCCAGCATGGCCCCTTGGCCGAAGGGTACTGAAGCTTTCATT.

Only a few counts were recorded for this clonotype. V usage is TRBV4-3 and J usage is TRBJ1-6; D remains unclear. Deletions cut 0 bases from V and 3 bases from J, with 9 bases between. CDR3 length equals 16 residues. Per germline, CDR1 LGHNA and CDR2 YSLEER. The CDR3 nucleotides are TGCGCCAGCAGCCAAGATCTGCAAAACTATAATTCACCCCTCCACTTT. Its protein product is CASSQDLQNYNSPLHF.

The rearrangement links TRBV20-1 to TRBJ1-2; a possible D gene is TRBD1 (5 bases). This CDR3 has 16 amino acids. Trimming left V 4 bases short and J 1 base short, with 19 bases between. CDR1 and CDR2 (germline): DFQATT, SNEGSKA (reference sequence). CDR3 sequence reads: CSANPPAAGINYGYTF. The CDR3 DNA follows: TGCAGTGCTAACCCGCCCGCGGCAGGGATTAACTATGGCTACACCTTC.

The table lists this clonotype with many counts. The CDR3 loop reads CASNAEISTDTQYF. As DNA, the CDR3 is TGTGCCAGCAATGCGGAAATTAGCACAGATACGCAGTATTTT. V is TRBV6-1 and J is TRBJ2-3; D is unclear. The length of the CDR3 is 14 residues. The germline V gene has CDR1 MNHNS and CDR2 SASEGT. V lost 7 bases and J lost 0, with 11 bases in between.

This clonotype was seen a few times. This chain uses TRBV18 with TRBJ2-7, with D possibly being TRBD1 (6 bases). The length of the CDR3 is 15 residues. V shed 3 bases and J shed 4 bases, with 16 bases lying between them. CDR1 is KGHSH and CDR2 is LQKENI in the germline V gene. The CDR3 sequence: CASSPRQVLSYEQYF. CDR3 nucleotide sequence: TGTGCCAGCTCACCCAGACAGGTTCTCTCGTACGAGCAGTACTTC.

There are many counts of this clonotype. J is TRBJ1-2 and V is TRBV3-1; D is undetermined. CDR1 is LGHDT, CDR2 YNNKEL, per germline (reference sequence). The CDR3 totals 14 residues. V was trimmed by 0 bases and J by 2 bases, leaving 7 bases between them. Written as DNA, the CDR3 is TGTGCCAGCAGCCAAGATCACTCAAACTATGGCTACACCTTC. Its translation: CASSQDHSNYGYTF.

This clonotype was detected many times. This chain uses TRBV7-2 with TRBJ2-3, with 7 positions matching TRBD1. CDR1 and CDR2 (germline): SGHTA, FQGNSA. The CDR3 sequence is 15 residues long. Trimming took 5 bases from V and 2 from J; bases not matched to a gene: 7. CDR3 amino acids: CASSRTGLVTDTQYF. The DNA of the CDR3 is TGTGCCAGCAGCCGGACAGGTCTCGTCACAGATACGCAGTATTTT.

This clonotype turned up a few times. The chain uses TRBV3-1 and TRBJ1-1; the match to TRBD1 covers 7 bases. Germline assignment: CDR1 LGHDT and CDR2 YNNKEL (reference sequence). J was trimmed by 2 bases and V by 4 bases; bases with no gene match: 7. The CDR3 spans 15 residues. For the CDR3, the DNA is TGTGCCAGCAGCCCCAAGGGGGCTGGAAACACTGAAGCTTTCTTT. Encoded protein: CASSPKGAGNTEAFF.

The chain joins TRBV5-6 to TRBJ2-3, with 7 bases aligning to TRBD1. V shed 1 base, J shed 3 bases, and the junction held 5 bases outside the gene matches. The CDR3 runs 15 residues. The germline gives CDR1 SGHDT, CDR2 YYEEEE. The CDR3 bases are TGTGCCAGCAGCTTGCCAGGGGGATATACAGATACGCAGTATTTT. Its protein product is CASSLPGGYTDTQYF.

This clonotype was observed many times. This chain uses TRBV6-1 with TRBJ1-5; no definite D call. Germline CDR1 is MNHNS and CDR2 is SASEGT. This CDR3 is built from 13 residues. Trimming stripped 2 bases from V and 7 bases from J, with 9 bases between. CDR3 amino acids: CASSEFMGQPQHF. The CDR3 nucleotides read TGTGCCAGCAGTGAATTCATGGGGCAGCCCCAGCATTTT.

The sample holds a few counts of this clonotype. The chain recombines TRBV27 with TRBJ2-1, with D hard to call. The length of the CDR3 is 15 residues. V was pared by 9 bases and J by 3 bases, with 18 bases between. Germline CDR1 reads MNHEY; CDR2 reads SMNVEV (reference sequence). For the CDR3, the DNA is TGTGCCAGTCAACTACAGCCTCGTGGCTACAATGAGCAGTTCTTC. Residues: CASQLQPRGYNEQFF.

This clonotype showed up many times. V is TRBV9 and J is TRBJ1-6; D not resolved. CDR3 length: 15 amino acids. V was shortened by 0 bases and J by 8 bases, with 12 bases between the two germline ends. Germline V gene data show CDR1 as SGDLS and CDR2 as YYNGEE. This CDR3 reads CASSVGLGSDSPLHF. For the CDR3, the DNA is TGTGCCAGCAGCGTAGGTCTAGGGTCGGATTCACCCCTCCACTTT.

The sample holds many counts of this clonotype. V gene TRBV7-2 combines with J gene TRBJ2-2; 7 bases line up with TRBD1. Germline V gives CDR1 SGHTA, CDR2 FQGNSA. With V trimmed by 1 base and J by 5 bases, 10 bases remained unmatched. The CDR3 has 17 residues. The CDR3 here is CASSLGRTGFGTGELFF. As DNA, the CDR3 is TGTGCCAGCAGCTTAGGCCGGACAGGTTTCGGGACCGGGGAGCTGTTTTTT.

This clonotype was seen ten or more times. V is TRBV27 and J is TRBJ1-1, with D unresolved. V dropped 3 bases and J dropped 8 bases, with 16 bases sitting between them. The CDR3 totals 14 residues. Germline CDR1 reads MNHEY; CDR2 reads SMNVEV (reference sequence). The CDR3, as DNA: TGTGCCAGCAGTTTTGGCCCGGACGTCCCCGAAGCTTTCTTT. It yields the protein CASSFGPDVPEAFF.

The gene calls are TRBV6-5 and TRBJ1-1; D remains unclear. The CDR3 runs 13 residues. Per the germline V gene, CDR1 is MNHEY and CDR2 is SVGAGI. The ends were cut back, 2 bases at V and 8 bases at J, with 12 bases in the middle. The CDR3 DNA reads TGTGCCAGCAGTTACCAAAACTCTCGGGAAGCTTTCTTT. Amino acid sequence: CASSYQNSREAFF.